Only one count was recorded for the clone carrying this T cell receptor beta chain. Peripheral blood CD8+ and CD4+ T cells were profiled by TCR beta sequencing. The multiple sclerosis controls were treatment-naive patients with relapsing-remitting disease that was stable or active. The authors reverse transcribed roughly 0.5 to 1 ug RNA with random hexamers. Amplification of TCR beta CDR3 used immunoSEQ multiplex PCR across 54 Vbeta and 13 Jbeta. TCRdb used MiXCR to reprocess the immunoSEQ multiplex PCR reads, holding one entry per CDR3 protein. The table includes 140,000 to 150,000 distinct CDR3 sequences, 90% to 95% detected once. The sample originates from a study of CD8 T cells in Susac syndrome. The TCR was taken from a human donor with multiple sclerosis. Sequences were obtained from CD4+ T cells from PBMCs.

The CDR3 DNA is TGCAGCGTTGAATGGAGTGGGTTGGACCACGAGCAGTACTTC. The encoded protein is CSVEWSGLDHEQYF. V and J are TRBV29-1 and TRBJ2-7; D unclear. V lost 2 bases, J lost 5 bases, and 16 bases lay in between. CDR1 and CDR2 from the germline V gene are SQVTM and ANQGSEA. The CDR3 is made up of 14 amino acids.